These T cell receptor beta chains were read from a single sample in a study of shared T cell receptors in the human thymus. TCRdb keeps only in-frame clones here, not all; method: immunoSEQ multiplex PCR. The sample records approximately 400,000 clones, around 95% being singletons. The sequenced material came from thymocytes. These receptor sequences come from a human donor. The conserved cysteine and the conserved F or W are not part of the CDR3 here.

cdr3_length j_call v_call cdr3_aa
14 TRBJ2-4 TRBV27 ASRGLAGAQRNIQY
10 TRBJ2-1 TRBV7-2 ASSPGPNEQF
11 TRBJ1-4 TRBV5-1 ASSLAVTEKLF
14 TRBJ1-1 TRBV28 ASSSEGAGRATEAF
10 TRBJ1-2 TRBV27 ASSLTHYGYT
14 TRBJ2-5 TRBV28 ASSPTSGRYQETQY
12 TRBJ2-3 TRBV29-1 SVGLAGATDTQY
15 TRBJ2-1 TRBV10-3 AISDLGGKSSYNEQF
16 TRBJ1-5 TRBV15 ATSRLCKEQRGNQPQH
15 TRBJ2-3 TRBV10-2 ASSGGCGRGSTDTQY
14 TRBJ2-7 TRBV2 ASPPPSSGRSDEQY
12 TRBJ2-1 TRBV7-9 ASSLPKTAREQF
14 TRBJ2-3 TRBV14 ASSQPDRFAGDTQY
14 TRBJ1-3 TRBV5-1 ASSLVGTDSGNTIY
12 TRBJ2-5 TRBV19 ASSWTGDQETQY
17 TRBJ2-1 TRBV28 ASSNGLAGGPSSYNEQF
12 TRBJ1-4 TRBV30 AWSEPGLGKKLF
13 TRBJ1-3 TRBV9 ASSAQKTHGNTIY
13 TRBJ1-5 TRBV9 ASSVGGGDNQPQH
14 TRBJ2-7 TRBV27 ASSLWAGQGADEQY
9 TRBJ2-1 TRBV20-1 SASTPAEQF
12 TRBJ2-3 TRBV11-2 ASSALGATDTQY
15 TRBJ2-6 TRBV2 ASREEVADSGANVLT
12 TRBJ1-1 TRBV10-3 AISDWGRYTEAF
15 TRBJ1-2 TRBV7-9 ASSLGTGLELDYGYT
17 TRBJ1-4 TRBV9 ASSGATGAPLATNEKLF
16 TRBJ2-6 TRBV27 ASSLTGPILSGANVLT
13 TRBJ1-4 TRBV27 ASSLLGGYSEKLF
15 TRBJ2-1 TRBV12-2 ASRLVGFSGFYNEQF
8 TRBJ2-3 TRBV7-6 ASIPASPY
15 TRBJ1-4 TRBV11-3 ASSLRDTLPTNEKLF
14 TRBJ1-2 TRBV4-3 ASSQEPRGQGYGYT
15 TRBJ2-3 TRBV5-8 ASSIRLTGVSTDTQY
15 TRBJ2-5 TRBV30 AWSLTGGDPKVETQY
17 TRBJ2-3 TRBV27 ASSSPPGQGVSVTDTQY
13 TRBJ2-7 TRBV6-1 ASSEAGRGPYEQY
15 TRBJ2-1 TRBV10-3 AISDGRDAPLSNEQF
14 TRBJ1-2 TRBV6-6 ASSYVQGATNYGYT
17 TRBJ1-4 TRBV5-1 ASSLEGQGGEPTNEKLF
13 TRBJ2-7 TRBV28 ASSPTDRFNYEQY
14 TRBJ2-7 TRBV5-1 ASSLGGRAICYEQY
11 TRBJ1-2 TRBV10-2 ASRGKGQAGYT
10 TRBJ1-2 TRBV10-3 AISDKNYGYT
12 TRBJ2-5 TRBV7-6 ASSPDRVLETQY
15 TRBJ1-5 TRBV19 ASSPVFQGAIDQPQH
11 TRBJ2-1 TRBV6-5 ASSYSWGNEQF
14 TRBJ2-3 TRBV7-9 ASSLVLAGYTDTQY
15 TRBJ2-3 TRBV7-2 ASSFRTSGIPKDTQY
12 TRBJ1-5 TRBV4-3 ASGPDWGNQPQH
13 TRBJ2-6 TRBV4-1 ASSGQGPGANVLT
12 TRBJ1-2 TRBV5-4 ASSSTHRDNGYT
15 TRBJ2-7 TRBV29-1 SVGSGSPGSPAYEQY
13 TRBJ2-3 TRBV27 ASRTASGVTDTQY
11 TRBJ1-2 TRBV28 ASSSPRSYGYT
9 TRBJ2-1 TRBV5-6 ASSSWNEQF
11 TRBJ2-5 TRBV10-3 AISAGGKETQY
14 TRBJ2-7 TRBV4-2 ASSPLAGGPIYEQY
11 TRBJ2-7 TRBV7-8 ASSLDNVYEQY
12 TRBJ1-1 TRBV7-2 ASSLTGKNTEAF